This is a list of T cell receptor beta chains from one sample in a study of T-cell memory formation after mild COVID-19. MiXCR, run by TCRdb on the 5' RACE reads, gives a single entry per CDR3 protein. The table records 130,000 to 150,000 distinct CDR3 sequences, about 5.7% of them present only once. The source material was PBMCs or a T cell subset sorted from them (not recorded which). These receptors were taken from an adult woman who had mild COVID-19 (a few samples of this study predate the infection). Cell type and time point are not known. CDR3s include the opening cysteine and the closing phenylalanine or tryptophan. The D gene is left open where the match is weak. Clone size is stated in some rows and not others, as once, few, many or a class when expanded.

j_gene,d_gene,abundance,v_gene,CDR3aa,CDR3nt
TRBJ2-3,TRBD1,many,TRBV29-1,CSVRQGLGTDTQYF,TGCAGCGTCAGACAGGGGTTAGGGACAGATACGCAGTATTTT
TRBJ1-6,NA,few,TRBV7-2,CASSSQFTGVDNSPLHF,TGTGCCAGCAGCTCCCAATTCACGGGGGTTGATAATTCACCCCTCCACTTT
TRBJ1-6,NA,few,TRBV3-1,CASSQDYSTVYNSPLHF,TGTGCCAGCAGCCAAGATTATAGTACAGTCTATAATTCACCCCTCCACTTT
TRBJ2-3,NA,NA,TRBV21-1,CASSNGSRVGDTQYF,TGTGCCAGCAGCAATGGATCCAGGGTAGGAGATACGCAGTATTTT
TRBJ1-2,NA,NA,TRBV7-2,CASSLARRGFYGYTF,TGTGCCAGCAGCTTAGCGCGCAGGGGATTCTATGGCTACACCTTC
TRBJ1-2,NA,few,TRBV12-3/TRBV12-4,CASSLKRDLFSLGYGYTF,TGTGCCAGCAGTTTAAAAAGGGATCTGTTCTCCCTAGGCTATGGCTACACCTTC
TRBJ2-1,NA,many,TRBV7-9,CASTMRSGAGEQFF,TGTGCCAGCACCATGAGGTCGGGGGCAGGCGAGCAGTTCTTC
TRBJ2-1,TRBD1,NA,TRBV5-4,CASSLTGGDEQFF,TGTGCCAGCAGCCTGACAGGGGGAGATGAGCAGTTCTTC
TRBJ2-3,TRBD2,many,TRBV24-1,CATSDPTGGRGVDTQYF,TGTGCCACCAGTGATCCCACGGGGGGGCGGGGTGTAGATACGCAGTATTTT
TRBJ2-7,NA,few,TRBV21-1,CASSLKGVGASYEQYF,TGTGCCAGCAGCCTCAAGGGAGTGGGAGCCTCCTACGAGCAGTACTTC
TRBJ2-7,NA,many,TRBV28,CASSPRGGATYEQYF,TGTGCCAGCAGTCCCCGCGGCGGGGCTACCTACGAGCAGTACTTC
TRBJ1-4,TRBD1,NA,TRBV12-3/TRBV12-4,CASSLGDRVSPTNEKLFF,TGTGCCAGCAGTTTGGGCGACAGGGTCAGTCCGACTAATGAAAAACTGTTTTTT
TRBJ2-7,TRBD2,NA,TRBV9,CASSPGVLLAGASYEQYF,TGTGCCAGCAGCCCGGGTGTCCTCCTAGCGGGGGCCTCCTACGAGCAGTACTTC
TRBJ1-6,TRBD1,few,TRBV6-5,CASRAGTGGDSPLHF,TGTGCCAGCAGGGCCGGGACAGGGGGCGACTCACCCCTCCACTTT
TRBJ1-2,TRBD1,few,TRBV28,CASSTLLDRSHYGYTF,TGTGCCAGCAGTACCCTCCTGGACAGGTCACACTATGGCTACACCTTC
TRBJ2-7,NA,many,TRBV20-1,CSARDSYEQYF,TGCAGTGCTAGAGATTCGTACGAGCAGTACTTC
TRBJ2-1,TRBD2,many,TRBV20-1,CSAPVAGSYNEQFF,TGCAGTGCTCCCGTAGCGGGGTCCTACAATGAGCAGTTCTTC
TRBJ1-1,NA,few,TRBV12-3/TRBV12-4,CASSSGSTEAFF,TGTGCCAGCAGCTCGGGGAGCACTGAAGCTTTCTTT
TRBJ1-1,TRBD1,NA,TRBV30,CAWSVGQENTEAFF,TGTGCCTGGAGTGTGGGACAGGAGAACACTGAAGCTTTCTTT
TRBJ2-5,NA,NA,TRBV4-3,CASSQEPGAWETQYF,TGCGCCAGCAGCCAAGAGCCGGGGGCGTGGGAGACCCAGTACTTC
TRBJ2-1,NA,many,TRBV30,CAWSVRSAASRFF,TGTGCCTGGAGTGTACGGTCGGCTGCCAGCCGGTTCTTC
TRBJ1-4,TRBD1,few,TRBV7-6,CASSARQGVVEKLFF,TGTGCCAGCAGCGCTAGACAGGGAGTGGTTGAAAAACTGTTTTTT
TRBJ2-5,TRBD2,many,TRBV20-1,CSASPDQQRGGTETQYF,TGCAGTGCTAGTCCCGACCAGCAGCGGGGGGGTACGGAGACCCAGTACTTC
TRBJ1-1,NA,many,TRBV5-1,CASSSGEAILNTEAFF,TGCGCCAGCAGCTCGGGCGAGGCTATTCTGAACACTGAAGCTTTCTTT
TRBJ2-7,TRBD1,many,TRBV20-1,CSASKGQSYEQYF,TGCAGTGCTAGTAAGGGACAGTCCTACGAGCAGTACTTC
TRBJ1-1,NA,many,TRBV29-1,CSVEAPGHLNTEAFF,TGCAGCGTTGAAGCACCGGGACACTTGAACACTGAAGCTTTCTTT
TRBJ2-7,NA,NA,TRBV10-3,CAISGTLYEQYF,TGTGCCATCAGCGGGACTTTATACGAGCAGTACTTC
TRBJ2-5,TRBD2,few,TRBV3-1,CASSRLAGGKQETQYF,TGTGCCAGCAGCCGACTAGCGGGAGGCAAACAAGAGACCCAGTACTTC